The rows below give T cell receptor beta chains drawn from one sample of a study of blood T cell repertoires in COVID-19. Profiled with immunoSEQ multiplex PCR; TCRdb holds only in-frame clones, not every one. Of approximately 75,000 clones detected, 88% appear once; the ten largest clones hold roughly 29%. Source material: peripheral blood. The receptor set was obtained from a man aged 45-65 years with acute or convalescent COVID-19. CDR3s include the opening cysteine and the closing phenylalanine or tryptophan. D genes are given only for firm matches. Clone size is given for some rows only: seen once, a few or many times, or a class if the clone is expanded.

J gene	V gene	clone size	D gene	CDR3 length	CDR3 protein	CDR3 DNA
TRBJ1-5	TRBV24-1	.	TRBD1	16	CATSDPRTGGNQPQHF	TGTGCCACCAGTGATCCGAGGACAGGGGGAAATCAGCCCCAGCATTTT
TRBJ1-3	TRBV27	.	.	13	CASWTDSGNTIYF	TGTGCCAGCTGGACAGACTCTGGAAACACCATATATTTT
TRBJ1-2	TRBV7-9	.	TRBD1	15	CASRHAGTGNGGYTF	TGTGCCAGCAGGCACGCCGGGACAGGGAATGGTGGCTACACCTTC
TRBJ2-1	TRBV14	.	.	12	CASSQAGREQFF	TGTGCCAGCAGCCAAGCTGGCAGGGAGCAGTTCTTC
TRBJ2-3	TRBV5-1	.	TRBD1	15	CASSLPGQITDTQYF	TGCGCCAGCAGCTTACCGGGACAGATAACAGATACGCAGTATTTT
TRBJ2-7	TRBV6-5	.	.	14	CASSPLQGLNEQYF	TGTGCCAGCAGCCCCCTACAGGGACTAAACGAGCAGTACTTC
TRBJ1-5	TRBV6-1	.	TRBD1	20	CASSERGQVVLGYSNQPQHF	TGTGCCAGCAGTGAACGGGGACAGGTGGTGCTGGGCTATAGCAATCAGCCCCAGCATTTT
TRBJ2-7	TRBV2	few	.	14	CASNEDYFSYEQYF	TGTGCCAGCAACGAAGACTATTTCTCCTACGAGCAGTACTTC
TRBJ1-5	TRBV11-3	once	.	14	CASSPLGHRQPQHF	TGTGCCAGCAGCCCCCTGGGACATAGGCAGCCCCAGCATTTT
TRBJ2-7	TRBV4-2	.	TRBD1	17	CASSQYPPGQGTYEQYF	TGTGCCAGCAGCCAATACCCACCGGGACAGGGTACCTACGAGCAGTACTTC
TRBJ1-1	TRBV24-1	.	TRBD1	15	CATSDSGTGNTEAFF	TGTGCCACCAGTGACTCGGGGACAGGGAACACTGAAGCTTTCTTT
TRBJ1-2	TRBV7-6	.	.	13	CASSLGPSYGYTF	TGTGCCAGCAGTTTAGGGCCGTCCTATGGCTACACCTTC
TRBJ1-6	TRBV5-6	.	.	14	CASSLGQGNSPLHF	TGTGCCAGCAGCTTGGGTCAGGGGAATTCACCCCTCCACTTT
TRBJ1-2	TRBV10-3	once	.	15	CAISESKDRNYGYTF	TGTGCCATCAGTGAGTCAAAGGACAGAAATTATGGCTACACCTTC
TRBJ1-4	TRBV4-1	.	.	16	CASSQRDWSLGEKLFF	TGCGCCAGCAGCCAACGGGACTGGTCTTTAGGGGAAAAACTGTTTTTT
TRBJ1-6	TRBV9	.	TRBD1	16	CASSEGSGTGHPPLHF	TGTGCCAGCAGCGAGGGGTCCGGGACAGGCCATCCACCCCTCCACTTT
TRBJ2-1	TRBV7-2	.	TRBD2	15	CASSPQRGAYNEQFF	TGTGCCAGCAGCCCCCAGCGGGGGGCCTACAATGAGCAGTTCTTC
TRBJ2-1	TRBV27	few	TRBD1	15	CASSRGQSSYNEQFF	TGTGCCAGTAGCAGGGGACAGAGCTCCTACAATGAGCAGTTCTTC
TRBJ1-6	TRBV5-1	.	.	18	CASSPKFPTGSYNSPLHF	TGCGCCAGCAGCCCAAAGTTTCCCACTGGCTCCTATAATTCACCCCTCCACTTT
TRBJ1-4	TRBV9	.	TRBD1	14	CASSATDRVEKLFF	TGTGCCAGCAGCGCAACAGACAGGGTTGAAAAACTGTTTTTT
TRBJ1-2	TRBV6-6	.	.	14	CASSYAGANYGYTF	TGTGCCAGCAGTTACGCGGGTGCGAACTATGGCTACACCTTC
TRBJ2-1	TRBV6-5	.	TRBD2	15	CASRPLAGRGNEQFF	TGTGCCAGCAGGCCACTAGCGGGAAGAGGCAATGAGCAGTTCTTC
TRBJ2-2	TRBV10-3	.	TRBD1	15	CAIRTGTANTGELFF	TGTGCCATCAGGACCGGGACAGCCAACACCGGGGAGCTGTTTTTT
TRBJ2-7	TRBV7-2	.	TRBD1	14	CASSADRGPYEQYF	TGTGCCAGCAGCGCGGACAGGGGGCCCTACGAGCAGTACTTC
TRBJ2-7	TRBV11-2	few	TRBD1	15	CASSPGQGAADEQYF	TGTGCCAGCAGCCCAGGACAGGGGGCCGCGGACGAGCAGTACTTC
TRBJ2-2	TRBV6-1	.	.	11	CASTNPGELFF	TGTGCCAGCACCAATCCCGGGGAGCTGTTTTTT
TRBJ1-3	TRBV21-1	.	.	15	CASSSPGTAGNTIYF	TGTGCCAGCAGCTCCCCCGGGACAGCTGGAAACACCATATATTTT
TRBJ2-7	TRBV3-1/TRBV3-2	once	.	13	CASSAANSYEQYF	TGTGCCAGCAGCGCGGCAAATTCCTACGAGCAGTACTTC
TRBJ2-3	TRBV6-4	.	TRBD1	13	CASSAGTGDTQYF	TGTGCCAGCAGTGCAGGGACAGGGGATACGCAGTATTTT
TRBJ1-3	TRBV2	.	.	14	CASRGGEDGNTIYF	TGTGCCAGCAGGGGAGGGGAGGATGGAAACACCATATATTTT
TRBJ1-4	TRBV5-1	.	TRBD1	17	CASSSDPGQGLYEKLFF	TGCGCCAGCAGCTCGGACCCGGGACAGGGATTATATGAAAAACTGTTTTTT
TRBJ1-1	TRBV5-5	.	.	18	CASTLQPGRTGDWTEAFF	TGTGCCAGCACCCTACAACCGGGCAGGACTGGGGATTGGACTGAAGCTTTCTTT
TRBJ2-2	TRBV19	.	.	16	CASTETGGRSTGELFF	TGTGCCAGTACCGAAACCGGGGGAAGGAGCACCGGGGAGCTGTTTTTT
TRBJ1-1	TRBV27	.	.	15	CASSFGGSKYTEAFF	TGTGCCAGCAGTTTCGGGGGGAGTAAGTACACTGAAGCTTTCTTT
TRBJ2-1	TRBV10-1	.	TRBD2	14	CASSPSGGAYEQFF	TGCGCCAGCAGTCCTAGCGGGGGGGCATATGAGCAGTTCTTC
TRBJ2-4	TRBV27	.	.	15	CASREGGPAKNIQYF	TGTGCCAGCAGAGAGGGGGGGCCTGCCAAAAACATTCAGTACTTC
TRBJ2-7	TRBV30	.	TRBD2	17	CAWSVRLNSGGNYEQYF	TGTGCCTGGAGTGTACGTTTGAATAGCGGGGGGAACTACGAGCAGTACTTC
TRBJ2-5	TRBV19	.	TRBD1	15	CASSILGQGQETQYF	TGTGCCAGTAGTATCCTGGGACAGGGGCAAGAGACCCAGTACTTC
TRBJ1-5	TRBV19	.	.	13	CASSIQEDQPQHF	TGTGCCAGTAGTATACAGGAAGATCAGCCCCAGCATTTT
TRBJ2-1	TRBV4-1	.	TRBD1	15	CASSQRDRESNEQFF	TGCGCCAGCAGCCAGAGGGACAGGGAAAGTAATGAGCAGTTCTTC
TRBJ2-5	TRBV6-5	.	TRBD2	13	CASSSGGAKTQYF	TGTGCCAGCAGTAGCGGGGGGGCGAAGACCCAGTACTTC
TRBJ2-7	TRBV2	few	TRBD1	11	CASRTGDEQYF	TGTGCCAGCAGAACAGGGGACGAGCAGTACTTC
TRBJ2-7	TRBV7-6	.	TRBD2	18	CASSLTQTAGGPPYEQYF	TGTGCCAGCAGCTTAACCCAAACTGCGGGGGGCCCCCCCTACGAGCAGTACTTC
TRBJ2-1	TRBV12-5	.	.	13	CASNSGSYNEQFF	TGTGCTAGTAATAGCGGATCCTACAATGAGCAGTTCTTC
TRBJ2-1	TRBV10-1	.	TRBD2	15	CASSAERGGLNEQFF	TGCGCCAGCAGTGCTGAGCGGGGGGGCCTGAATGAGCAGTTCTTC
TRBJ1-5	TRBV2	.	TRBD1	14	CASSPTGSNQPQHF	TGTGCCAGCAGCCCGACAGGGAGCAATCAGCCCCAGCATTTT
TRBJ1-1	TRBV11-3	.	.	15	CASSFSGREDTEAFF	TGTGCCAGCAGCTTTTCTGGGCGGGAGGACACTGAAGCTTTCTTT
TRBJ1-2	TRBV5-1	.	TRBD1	14	CASSLRGQVSGYTF	TGCGCCAGCAGCCTCAGGGGGCAGGTGTCTGGCTACACCTTC
TRBJ2-5	TRBV14	.	.	13	CASKGQGTQTQYF	TGTGCCAGCAAGGGGCAGGGAACGCAGACCCAGTACTTC
TRBJ2-4	TRBV9	.	.	16	CASSGYTGVGKNIQYF	TGTGCCAGCAGCGGTTACACCGGGGTTGGCAAAAACATTCAGTACTTC
TRBJ2-1	TRBV24-1	.	.	12	CATSGGGPEQFF	TGTGCCACCAGTGGAGGAGGTCCTGAGCAGTTCTTC
TRBJ2-5	TRBV30	.	.	13	CAWSGQYQETQYF	TGTGCCTGGAGTGGGCAATACCAAGAGACCCAGTACTTC
TRBJ1-1	TRBV30	.	TRBD1	16	CAWGPGTGGLNTEAFF	TGTGCCTGGGGTCCCGGGACAGGGGGCCTGAACACTGAAGCTTTCTTT
TRBJ1-5	TRBV24-1	few	.	17	CATSEQEEFPSNQPQHF	TGTGCCACCAGTGAACAGGAAGAATTCCCAAGCAATCAGCCCCAGCATTTT
TRBJ1-6	TRBV3-1/TRBV3-2	.	TRBD1	14	CASSPGQNNSPLHF	TGTGCCAGCAGCCCGGGACAGAATAATTCACCCCTCCACTTT
TRBJ2-1	TRBV7-2	few	.	16	CASSLGRLSSYNEQFF	TGTGCCAGCAGCTTAGGGCGGCTTAGCTCCTACAATGAGCAGTTCTTC